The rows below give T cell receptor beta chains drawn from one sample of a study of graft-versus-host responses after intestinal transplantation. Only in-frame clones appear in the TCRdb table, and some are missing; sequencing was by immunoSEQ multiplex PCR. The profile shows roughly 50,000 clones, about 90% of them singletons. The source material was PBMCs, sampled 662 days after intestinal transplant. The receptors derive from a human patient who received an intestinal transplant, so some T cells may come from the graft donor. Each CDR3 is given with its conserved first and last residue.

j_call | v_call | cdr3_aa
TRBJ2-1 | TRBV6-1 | CASSFRDDFNEQFF
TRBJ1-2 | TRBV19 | CASSILQGPYGYTF
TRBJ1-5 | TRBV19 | CATRWGQGYYSNQPQHF
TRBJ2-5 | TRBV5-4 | CASSLVPASGETQYF
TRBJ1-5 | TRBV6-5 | CASSATGGGGQPQHF
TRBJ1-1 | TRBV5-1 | CASSLTGGTGAEAFF
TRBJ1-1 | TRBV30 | CAWSVQAEAFF
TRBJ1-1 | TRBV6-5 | CASSYRGEGAEAFF
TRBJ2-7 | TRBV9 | CASSVAPTYYEQYF
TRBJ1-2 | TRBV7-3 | CASSLAAGSTYGYTF
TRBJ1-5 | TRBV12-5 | CASGLEDNQPQHF
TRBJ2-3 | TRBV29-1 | CSVDSSDTQYF
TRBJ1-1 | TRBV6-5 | CASSYSAGGWHTEAFF
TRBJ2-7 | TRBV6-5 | CASSYSTGGYEQYF
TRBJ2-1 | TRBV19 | CASSIDSRGEQFF
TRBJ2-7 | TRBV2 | CAIKKDFIYEQYF
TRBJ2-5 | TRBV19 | CASSISLAGTETQYF
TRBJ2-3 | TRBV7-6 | CSSGGTDTQYF
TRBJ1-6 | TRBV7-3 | CASSPFKVGSPLHF
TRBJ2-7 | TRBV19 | CASRRTGGGSYEQYF
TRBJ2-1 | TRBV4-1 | CASTPEGGGGPGEQFF
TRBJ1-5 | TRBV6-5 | CASRQRPNSNQPRHF
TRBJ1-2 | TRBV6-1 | CASSQYGGYGYTF
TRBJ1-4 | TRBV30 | CAWSPTNEKLFF
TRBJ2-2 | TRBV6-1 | CASSGQGGGGELFF
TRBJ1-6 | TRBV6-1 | CASSAQTGSRNSPLHF
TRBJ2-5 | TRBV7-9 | CASSLGRRRQETQYF
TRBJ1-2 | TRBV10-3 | CAISESTQVYGYTF
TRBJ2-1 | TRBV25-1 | CASKPSGGPQFF
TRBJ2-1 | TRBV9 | CASSFSPGTGVYNEQFF
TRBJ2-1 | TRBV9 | CASSVGVSSYNEQFF
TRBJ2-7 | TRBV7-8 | CASSLTVTSGEPYEQYF
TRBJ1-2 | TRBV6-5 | CASMGPMEVGRGYTF
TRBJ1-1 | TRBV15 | CATTAESEAFF
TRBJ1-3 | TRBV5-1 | CASSFKEGSSGNTIYF
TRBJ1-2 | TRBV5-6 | CASSLAGDGYTF
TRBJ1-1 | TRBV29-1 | CGIRKAQAFF
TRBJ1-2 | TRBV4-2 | CASSPRTGRSYGYTF
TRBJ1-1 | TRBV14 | CASSRQGFTEAFF
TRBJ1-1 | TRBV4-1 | CASSQAERNTEAFF
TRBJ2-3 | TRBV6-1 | CASRSGGATDTQYF
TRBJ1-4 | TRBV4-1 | CASSTRDLANEKLFF
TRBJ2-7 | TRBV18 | CASSPGLAEAYEQYF
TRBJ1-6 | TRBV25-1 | CASRAAYYNSPLHF
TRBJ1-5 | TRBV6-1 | CASSEWPQGNQPQHF
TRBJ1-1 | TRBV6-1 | CASTLGGVNTEAFF
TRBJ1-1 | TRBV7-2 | CASRSRSRGTEAFF
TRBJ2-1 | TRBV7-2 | CARIHQTKYNEQFF
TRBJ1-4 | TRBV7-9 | CASSLGRDRAEKLFF
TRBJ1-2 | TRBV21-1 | CASSNPGKVGYTF
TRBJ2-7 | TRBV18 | CASSLGTQFGYEQYF
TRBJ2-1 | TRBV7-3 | CASSLGGVAYNEQFF
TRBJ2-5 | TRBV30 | CAGGQGGFQETQYF